Shown below are 16 T cell receptor beta chains from a single sample sequenced in a study of Graves' ophthalmopathy and Graves' hyperthyroidism. The sequenced template was RNA, covering the TCR beta CDR3 region. RT-PCR in the first round used HTBI primers; a second-round multiplex PCR followed. TCRdb re-derived calls from the multiplex PCR reads in MiXCR, one entry per CDR3 protein. The sample gives 900,000 to 1,200,000 distinct CDR3 sequences, around a third of which show up once; 11% is in the top ten. Material: peripheral blood or thyroid tissue (not recorded which). These TCRs come from an adult man with Graves' hyperthyroidism.

Notes on this clonotype: A junction boundary mismatches the germline segment, possibly from a read error. The V gene is TRBV20-1, the J gene TRBJ2-7; D is undetermined. This CDR3 is 14 amino acids long. Germline V gene data show CDR1 as DFQATT and CDR2 as SNEGSKA (reference sequence). This CDR3 is CSASVTSSTYAQYF. For the CDR3, the DNA is TGCAGTGCTAGCGTCACCAGTTCGACCTACGCGCAGTACTTC.

Written as DNA, the CDR3 is TGTGCCAGCAGTTCAGTAGCCTCAGCGGACACCATATATTTT. Its translation: CASSSVASADTIYF. This chain connects TRBV28 to TRBJ1-3; D is uncertain. Germline V gives CDR1 MDHEN, CDR2 SYDVKM. There are 14 residues in the CDR3. Trimming removed 4 bases at V and 8 bases at J, with 15 bases between.

Many counts were recorded for this clonotype. CDR3 nucleotides: TGTGCCAGTCTGTTGGAGAACACCGGGGAGCTGTTTTTT. It is translated as CASLLENTGELFF. The chain carries TRBV19 and TRBJ2-2; no reliable D call. This CDR3 contains 13 residues. The germline V gene encodes CDR1 LNHDA and CDR2 SQIVND (reference sequence). Trimming removed 8 bases from V and 1 base from J, with 8 bases in between.

The chain is built from TRBV3-1 and TRBJ1-2, with TRBD1 matching 9 bases. This CDR3 has 19 amino acids. V was pared by 1 base and J by 8 bases, with 20 bases of the junction left unmatched. Germline CDR1 LGHDT, CDR2 YNNKEL (reference sequence). CDR3 residues: CASSQVQPGTGSFLVGYTF. The CDR3 DNA is TGTGCCAGCAGCCAAGTTCAACCCGGGACAGGGTCATTCCTTGTCGGCTACACCTTC.

The rearrangement uses TRBV10-3 and TRBJ2-7; D perhaps matches TRBD2 (6 bases). Germline V lookup: CDR1 ENHRY, CDR2 SYGVKD. Between the trimmed V and J ends, which lost 3 bases and 2 bases, there was a span of 20 bases. The CDR3 spans 17 residues. This CDR3 is CAISDATRGGTTYEQYF. CDR3 coding DNA: TGTGCCATCAGTGACGCCACCCGGGGAGGAACCACCTACGAGCAGTACTTC.

The J gene is TRBJ1-1, the V gene TRBV10-2, with TRBD1 identical over 8 bases. The CDR3 loop spans 12 amino acids. Germline V gene data show CDR1 as WSHSY and CDR2 as SAAADI. V was pared by 7 bases and J by 4 bases, with 2 bases of the junction left unmatched. CDR3 bases: TGCGCCAGCAACACAGGGGGCACTGAAGCTTTCTTT. As protein: CASNTGGTEAFF.

This chain joins TRBV20-1 and TRBJ2-5, with TRBD2 as a possible D gene (6 bases). The CDR3 consists of 14 residues. In germline, CDR1 is DFQATT, CDR2 SNEGSKA (reference sequence). The V end lost 7 bases, the J end lost 2 bases, and 17 bases lay between the germline ends. The CDR3 spells CSVRAPGVQETQYF. CDR3 bases: TGCAGTGTCAGAGCCCCGGGAGTACAAGAGACCCAGTACTTC.

This clonotype appeared a few times. This chain joins TRBV4-1 and TRBJ2-7; tentative D call: TRBD2 (5 bases). This CDR3 contains 14 residues. V dropped 1 base and J dropped 5 bases, with 12 bases sitting between them. CDR1 is MGHRA, CDR2 YSYEKL, per germline. The DNA of the CDR3 is TGCGCCAGCAGCCAAGCCTACGGGGTTCACGAGCAGTACTTC. Residues: CASSQAYGVHEQYF.

This clonotype was counted many times. The chain links TRBV19 to TRBJ2-6; D remains ambiguous. Trimming left V 6 bases short and J 2 bases short, with 11 bases between. Per the germline V gene, CDR1 is LNHDA and CDR2 is SQIVND (reference sequence). The length of the CDR3 is 15 residues. CDR3: CASRQQSPGANVLTF. In DNA form, the CDR3 reads TGTGCCAGTAGACAACAGAGTCCTGGGGCCAACGTCCTGACTTTC.

J is TRBJ1-6 and V is TRBV10-2, with a weak D call TRBD1 (5 bases). V was trimmed by 3 bases and J by 10 bases, leaving 13 bases between them. The CDR3 is 14 amino acids. CDR1 is WSHSY, CDR2 SAAADI, per germline. This chain's CDR3 is CASSDAPGSSPLHF. CDR3 DNA sequence: TGCGCCAGCAGTGACGCCCCAGGGTCCTCACCCCTCCACTTT.

This clonotype was seen at least ten times. The chain is built from TRBV2 and TRBJ1-6, with a weak D call TRBD1 (5 bases). Per the germline V gene, CDR1 is SNHLY and CDR2 is FYNNEI. Between the trimmed V and J ends, which lost 2 bases and 8 bases, there was a span of 16 bases. This CDR3 comprises 16 residues. This chain's CDR3 is CASSERRQLGDSPLHF. The CDR3 DNA sequence: TGTGCCAGCAGTGAACGGCGACAGCTGGGGGATTCACCCCTCCACTTT.

V is TRBV25-1 and J is TRBJ1-6, with TRBD1 matching over 8 bases. Germline values: CDR1 MGHDK, CDR2 SYGVNS. The CDR3 runs to 15 residues. With V trimmed by 4 bases and J by 10 bases, 9 bases remained unmatched. CDR3 nucleotide sequence: TGTGCCAGCAGTGCTTGGTCGAACAGGGGGTCACCCCTCCACTTT. Translated: CASSAWSNRGSPLHF.

As DNA, the CDR3 is TGTGCCAGCTCCGGGGGGCTAACCAGCGGGACCCAGTACTTC. This codes for CASSGGLTSGTQYF. V usage is TRBV6-5 and J usage is TRBJ2-5; a possible D gene is TRBD2 (7 bases). V was clipped by 8 bases and J by 7 bases, with 20 bases between them. CDR1 is MNHEY and CDR2 is SVGAGI in the germline V gene. The CDR3 contains 14 residues.

The CDR3 region is CASSPRRVIFYEQYF. CDR3 DNA sequence: TGTGCCAGCAGTCCCCGCAGGGTAATCTTCTACGAGCAGTACTTC. The chain couples TRBV12-3 or TRBV12-4 to TRBJ2-7; a weak D match, TRBD1 (5 bases). CDR3 size: 15 residues. Trimming took 5 bases from V and 3 from J, leaving 17 bases between them.

This clonotype was observed at least ten times. The chain uses TRBV7-6 and TRBJ2-7; D could derive from TRBD1 or TRBD2 (6 bases each). The CDR3 spans 17 residues. Trimming removed 1 base from V and 4 bases from J, with 20 bases in between. Germline V CDR1 and CDR2: SGHVS, FNYEAQ. The CDR3 region has the DNA TGTGCCAGCAGCTTAGGTCCAAGGGACACCGCGGGGTACGAGCAGTACTTC. It specifies CASSLGPRDTAGYEQYF. The whole variable domain, remainder taken from reference TRBV7-6 and TRBJ2-7, is GAGVSQSPRYKVTKRGQDVALRCDPISGHVSLYWYRQALGQGPEFLTYFNYEAQQDKSGLPNDRFSAERPEGSISTLTIQRTEQRDSAMYRCASSLGPRDTAGYEQYFGPGTRLTVT.

This chain links TRBV28 with TRBJ2-3; tentative D call: TRBD1 (6 bases). This CDR3 region has 16 residues. Trimming took off 5 bases at V and 6 bases at J, with 21 bases between the two ends. The germline V gene has CDR1 MDHEN and CDR2 SYDVKM. CDR3 nucleotide sequence: TGTGCCAGCAGTCCCGATGAAGACAGGACCAATGATACGCAGTATTTT. It codes for CASSPDEDRTNDTQYF.